These 8 T cell receptor beta chains originate from one sample sequenced in a study of response to subunit inactivated influenza vaccine. Each CDR3 protein is one row after TCRdb ran MiXCR on the RT-PCR reads. The sample holds hundreds of thousands of distinct CDR3 sequences, roughly 25% seen once. The input for sequencing was CD4+ T cells sorted from PBMCs, taken about 5 days after vaccination. Source of these receptors: a middle-aged man who received an inactivated influenza vaccine.

This clonotype was detected a few times. The genes are TRBV12-3 or TRBV12-4 and TRBJ1-5; 7 nucleotides agree with TRBD1. This CDR3 comprises 16 residues. With 2 bases clipped from V and 0 bases from J, the junction kept 4 bases outside the gene matches. This CDR3 reads CASSLRGPDSNQPQHF. The CDR3 DNA reads as TGTGCCAGCAGTTTAAGGGGGCCCGATAGCAATCAGCCCCAGCATTTT.

This clonotype was recorded a few times. V and J are TRBV20-1 and TRBJ2-3, with 10 positions matching TRBD2. Germline assignment: CDR1 DFQATT and CDR2 SNEGSKA (reference sequence). The junction had 13 bases not matched to a gene; V was cut back by 6 bases and J by 7 bases. There are 15 residues in the CDR3. CDR3 sequence reads: CSATGTSAFHNTQYF. CDR3 DNA: TGCAGTGCCACCGGGACTAGCGCTTTTCACAATACGCAGTATTTT.

The CDR3 DNA sequence: TGTGCCAGCAGGTCCCGGGGAGCGCTGAAAGAGACCCAGTACTTC. This codes for CASRSRGALKETQYF. The chain recombines TRBV3-1 with TRBJ2-5; D is perhaps TRBD2 (5 bases). The V gene's germline CDR1 is LGHDT and CDR2 YNNKEL (reference sequence). V dropped 6 bases and J dropped 3 bases, with 17 bases sitting between them. CDR3 length: 15 amino acids.

This clonotype was observed many times. This chain connects TRBV5-1 to TRBJ2-2; the match to TRBD2 covers 9 bases. This CDR3 contains 15 residues. Germline CDR1 SGHRS, CDR2 YFSETQ. After removal of 4 bases from V and 2 bases from J, the junction contained 3 bases not matched to a gene. The CDR3 loop reads CASSRLAGNTGELFF. As DNA, the CDR3 is TGCGCCAGCAGCCGGCTAGCGGGAAACACCGGGGAGCTGTTTTTT.

This chain connects TRBV25-1 to TRBJ2-7, with D hard to call. Germline loops: CDR1 MGHDK, CDR2 SYGVNS. The ends were cut back, 1 base at V and 5 bases at J, with 15 bases in the middle. This CDR3 is built from 15 residues. CDR3 loop: CASSESSILRDEQYF. CDR3 sequence (DNA): TGTGCCAGCAGTGAATCAAGTATCCTCCGGGACGAGCAGTACTTC.

The rearrangement links TRBV13 to TRBJ2-7, with D tentatively TRBD2 (6 bases). This CDR3 spans 11 amino acids. Germline assignment: CDR1 PRHDT and CDR2 FYEKMQ (reference sequence). V shed 3 bases and J shed 6 bases, with 6 bases lying between them. Here the CDR3 DNA reads TGTGCCAGCAGCTTTAGCGGCGAGCAGTACTTC. Its protein product is CASSFSGEQYF.

This clonotype turned up a few times. The rearrangement links TRBV24-1 to TRBJ2-3; possible D gene TRBD2, 6 bases. The CDR3 consists of 16 residues. Trimming stripped 3 bases from V and 7 bases from J, with 19 bases between. CDR1 is KGHDR and CDR2 is SFDVKD in the germline V gene. CDR3 residues: CATSDPRTTRGYTQYF. DNA for the CDR3: TGTGCCACCAGTGATCCCCGGACTACTCGCGGATATACGCAGTATTTT.

This clonotype was observed a few times. This rearrangement joins TRBV5-5 to TRBJ2-1; unclear D gene. Germline V gene data show CDR1 as SGHKS and CDR2 as YYEKEE (reference sequence). V lost 0 bases, J lost 0 bases, and 16 bases lay in between. The CDR3 covers 18 residues. In DNA, the CDR3 is TGTGCCAGCAGCTTGGACCCTTGGAGTCCGGGCTCCTACAATGAGCAGTTCTTC. Protein: CASSLDPWSPGSYNEQFF.